This entry describes one T cell receptor (beta chain). Antigen unknown. Baseline, cycle 4 day 1, and cycle 7 day 1 were the blood sampling points. This record belongs to a study of OX40 agonist ivuxolimab in advanced cancers. Overall study findings and caveats: On average, CD8+ T cells had more expanded clones than CD4+. Antigen specificity was not determined for the expanded peripheral T cells. Part of the nonresponder group also had normalized T-cell clonal expansion that was low.

TCRdb's table, derived via immunoSEQ multiplex PCR, lists solely in-frame clones and lacks some. The profile covers 85,000 to 95,000 clones, with roughly 90% appearing a single time and roughly 2.5% taken by the ten largest. The CDR3 length is 16 residues. The germline CDR1 and CDR2 sequences are KGHSH and LQKENI. V lost 3 bases, J lost 2 bases, and 5 bases stayed unmatched. The source was CD4+ or CD8+ T cells sorted from blood, collected in a trial of the OX40 agonist ivuxolimab. V usage is TRBV18 and J usage is TRBJ1-3, with TRBD1 identical over 9 bases. This receptor was identified in an adult with an advanced solid tumor such as melanoma, head and neck, liver or kidney cancer. CDR3 sequence: CASSPGGQGTGNTIYF. The CDR3 DNA sequence: TGTGCCAGCTCACCTGGAGGACAGGGGACTGGAAACACCATATATTTT. Drawing the rest from reference TRBV18 and TRBJ1-3, the complete variable domain is NAGVMQNPRHLVRRRGQEARLRCSPMKGHSHVYWYRQLPEEGLKFMVYLQKENIIDESGMPKERFSAEFPKEGPSILRIQQVVRGDSAAYFCASSPGGQGTGNTIYFGEGSWLTVV.